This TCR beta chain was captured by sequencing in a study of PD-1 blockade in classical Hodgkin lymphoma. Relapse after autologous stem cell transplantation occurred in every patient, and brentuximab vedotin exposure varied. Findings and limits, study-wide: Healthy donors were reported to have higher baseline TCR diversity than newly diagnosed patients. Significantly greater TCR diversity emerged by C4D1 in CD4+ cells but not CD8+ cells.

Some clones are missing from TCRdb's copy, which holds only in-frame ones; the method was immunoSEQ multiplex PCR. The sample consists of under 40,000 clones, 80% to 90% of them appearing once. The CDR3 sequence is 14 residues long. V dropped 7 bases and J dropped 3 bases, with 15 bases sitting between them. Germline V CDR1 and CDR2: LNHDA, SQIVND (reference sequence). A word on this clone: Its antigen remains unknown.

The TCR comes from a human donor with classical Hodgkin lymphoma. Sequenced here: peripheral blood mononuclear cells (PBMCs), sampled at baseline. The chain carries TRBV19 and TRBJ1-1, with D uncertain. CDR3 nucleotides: TGTGCCAGTAAATACCCGAGTCGTTACACTGAAGCTTTCTTT. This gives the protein CASKYPSRYTEAFF.